This T cell receptor (beta chain) is from a study of radiation and T cells in renal cell carcinoma. Generated by immunoSEQ multiplex PCR, the TCRdb table keeps only in-frame clones and is missing some. The repertoire holds tens of thousands of clones, with more than 75% as singletons. The CDR3 is 15 amino acids. CDR1 is LNHNV, CDR2 YYDKDF, per germline (reference sequence). Trimming removed 5 bases from V and 2 bases from J; junction bases left unmatched: 2. Specified time point: baseline pretreatment blood. Specified treatment: 15 Gy SBRT to primary tumor, nephrectomy 4 weeks later. The receptor's source is a man in his fifties or sixties with renal cell carcinoma. Source: blood, taken from a patient whose treatment included radiotherapy and nephrectomy. The rearrangement joins TRBV15 to TRBJ2-2; 10 bases match TRBD2. CDR3 residues: CATSELAGNTGELFF. The CDR3 nucleotides are TGTGCCACCAGCGAACTAGCGGGAAACACCGGGGAGCTGTTTTTT.